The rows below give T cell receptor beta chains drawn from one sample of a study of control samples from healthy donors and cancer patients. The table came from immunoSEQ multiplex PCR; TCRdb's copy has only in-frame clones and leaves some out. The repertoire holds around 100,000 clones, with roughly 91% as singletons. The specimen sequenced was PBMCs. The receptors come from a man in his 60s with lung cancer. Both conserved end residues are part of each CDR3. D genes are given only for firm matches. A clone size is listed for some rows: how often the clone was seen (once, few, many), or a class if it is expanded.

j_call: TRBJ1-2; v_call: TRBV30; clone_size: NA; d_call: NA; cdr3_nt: TGTGCCTGGGGGTTGGACGACGATAACTATGGCTACACCTTC; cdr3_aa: CAWGLDDDNYGYTF
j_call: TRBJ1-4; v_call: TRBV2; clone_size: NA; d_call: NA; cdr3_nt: TGTGCCAGCAGGCTTCGGGGCGACCTTAATGAAAAACTGTTTTTT; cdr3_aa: CASRLRGDLNEKLFF
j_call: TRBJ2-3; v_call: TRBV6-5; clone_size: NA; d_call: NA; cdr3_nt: TGTGCCAGCAGTTTATCTTCAGGAGCGGCGGATACGCAGTATTTT; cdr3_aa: CASSLSSGAADTQYF
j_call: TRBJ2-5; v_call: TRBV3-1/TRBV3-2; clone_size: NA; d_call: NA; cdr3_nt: TGTGCCAGCAGCCAAGAAGGGGGCGGAGGGCGAAAGACCCAGTACTTC; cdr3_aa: CASSQEGGGGRKTQYF
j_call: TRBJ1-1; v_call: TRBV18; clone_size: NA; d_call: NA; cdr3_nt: TGTGCCAGCTTGGACAGTCGCGGCACTGAAGCTTTCTTT; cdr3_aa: CASLDSRGTEAFF
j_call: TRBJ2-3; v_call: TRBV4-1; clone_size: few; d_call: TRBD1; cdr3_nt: TGCGCCAGCAGCCCCGGGGACAGACACACAGATACGCAGTATTTT; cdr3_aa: CASSPGDRHTDTQYF
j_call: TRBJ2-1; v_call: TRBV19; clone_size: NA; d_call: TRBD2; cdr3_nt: TGTGCCAGTAGTATCGCCAGCGGGGGAAACAATGAGCAGTTCTTC; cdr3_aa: CASSIASGGNNEQFF
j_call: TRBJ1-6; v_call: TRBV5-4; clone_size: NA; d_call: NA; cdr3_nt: TGTGCCAGCAGCTTGGAGTTGAATAATTCACCCTTCCACTTT; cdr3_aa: CASSLELNNSPFHF
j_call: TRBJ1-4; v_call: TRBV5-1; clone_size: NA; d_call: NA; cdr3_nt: TGCGCCAGCAGCTTGCCTGGACGAGATGAAAAACTGTTTTTT; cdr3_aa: CASSLPGRDEKLFF
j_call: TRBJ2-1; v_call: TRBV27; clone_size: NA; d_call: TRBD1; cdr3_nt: TGTGCCAGCAAGGCCTTGGGACAGGGCTACAATGAGCAGTTCTTC; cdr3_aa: CASKALGQGYNEQFF
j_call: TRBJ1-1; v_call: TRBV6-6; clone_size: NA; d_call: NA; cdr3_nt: TGTGCCAGCAGTTACTCCCCAACTGAAGCTTTCTTT; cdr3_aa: CASSYSPTEAFF
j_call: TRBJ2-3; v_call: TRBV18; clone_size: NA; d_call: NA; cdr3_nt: TGTGCCAGCTCACCAGGGTCGCGGGGCACAGATACGCAGTATTTT; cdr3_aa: CASSPGSRGTDTQYF
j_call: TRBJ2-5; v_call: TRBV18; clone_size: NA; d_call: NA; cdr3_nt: TGTGCCAGCTCACCCCGAACCCAAGAGACCCAGTACTTC; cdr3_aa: CASSPRTQETQYF
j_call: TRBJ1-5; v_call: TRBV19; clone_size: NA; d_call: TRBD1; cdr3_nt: TGTGCCAGTAGTGCGGGGACAGGGAGAGATAGCAATCAGCCCCAGCATTTT; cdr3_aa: CASSAGTGRDSNQPQHF
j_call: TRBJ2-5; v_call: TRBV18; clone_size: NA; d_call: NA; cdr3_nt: TGTGCCAGCTCACCTTCCGGTCAAGAGACCCAGTACTTC; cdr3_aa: CASSPSGQETQYF
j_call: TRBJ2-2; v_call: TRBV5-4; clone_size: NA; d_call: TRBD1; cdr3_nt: TGTGCCAGCAGCTTGGCCGGGACAGCCACCGGGGAGCTGTTTTTT; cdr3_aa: CASSLAGTATGELFF
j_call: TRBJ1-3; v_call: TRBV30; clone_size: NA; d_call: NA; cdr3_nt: TGTGCCTGGAGCTTGGACGGAACCTTTGGAAACACCATATATTTT; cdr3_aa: CAWSLDGTFGNTIYF
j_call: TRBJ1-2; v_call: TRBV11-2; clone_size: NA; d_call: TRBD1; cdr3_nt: TGTGCCAGCAGCCCGGGACAGGACTATGGCTACACCTTC; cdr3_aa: CASSPGQDYGYTF
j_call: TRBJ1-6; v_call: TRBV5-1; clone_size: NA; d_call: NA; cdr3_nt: TGCGCCAGCAGCTTGGACTACGATAATTCACCCCTCCACTTT; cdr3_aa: CASSLDYDNSPLHF
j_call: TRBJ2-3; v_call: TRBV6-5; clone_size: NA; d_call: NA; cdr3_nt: TGTGCCAGCAGTTACCAACTCCCTCCCCATTCAGATACGCAGTATTTT; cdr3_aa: CASSYQLPPHSDTQYF
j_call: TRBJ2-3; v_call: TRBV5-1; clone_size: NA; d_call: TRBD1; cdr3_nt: TGCGCCAGCAGCATACAGGGGAGCACAGATACGCAGTATTTT; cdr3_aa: CASSIQGSTDTQYF
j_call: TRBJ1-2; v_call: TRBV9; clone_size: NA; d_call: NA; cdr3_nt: TGTGCCAGCAGCGTACCTAACTATGGCTACACCTTC; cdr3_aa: CASSVPNYGYTF
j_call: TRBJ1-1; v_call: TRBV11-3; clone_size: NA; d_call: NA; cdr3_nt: TGTGCCAGCAGCTTAAAGTTTGGCAGTATCACCCAGAACACTGAAGCTTTCTTT; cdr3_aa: CASSLKFGSITQNTEAFF
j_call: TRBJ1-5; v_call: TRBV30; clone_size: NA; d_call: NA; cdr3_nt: TGTGCCTGGAGTGGGCCTGGACTCTCTCGAGTAGGGAATCAGCCCCAGCATTTT; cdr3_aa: CAWSGPGLSRVGNQPQHF
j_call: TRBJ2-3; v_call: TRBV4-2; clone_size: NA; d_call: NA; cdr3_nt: TGTGCCAGCTCCACGGCAGATACGCAGTATTTT; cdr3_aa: CASSTADTQYF
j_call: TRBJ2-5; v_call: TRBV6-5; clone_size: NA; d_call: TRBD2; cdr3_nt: TGTGCCAGCAGTTACGCGGGGGGCAAAGAGACCCAGTACTTC; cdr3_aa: CASSYAGGKETQYF
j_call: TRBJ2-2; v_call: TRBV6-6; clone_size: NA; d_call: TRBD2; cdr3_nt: TGTGCCAGCAGTCGACTAGCGGGGACCAACACCGGGGAGCTGTTTTTT; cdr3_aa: CASSRLAGTNTGELFF
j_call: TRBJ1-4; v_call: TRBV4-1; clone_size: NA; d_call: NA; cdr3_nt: TGCGCCAGCAGCCAAGATGGAGGAACAACTAATGAAAAACTGTTTTTT; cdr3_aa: CASSQDGGTTNEKLFF
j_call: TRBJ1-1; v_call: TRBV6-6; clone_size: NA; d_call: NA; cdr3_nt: TGTGCCAGCAGTTACCCACTCGAAGGTGGAGCTTTCTTT; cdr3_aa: CASSYPLEGGAFF